This is a list of T cell receptor beta chains from one sample in a study of cytomegalovirus exposure and HLA in healthy donors. Produced via immunoSEQ multiplex PCR; TCRdb's table is partial and in-frame only. Of 100,000 to 150,000 clones detected, roughly four fifths appear once; the ten largest clones hold 5.8%. The sequenced sample was PBMCs. Receptors originate from a woman between 45 and 60 years old in good health and CMV-seropositive. The CDR3 runs from the conserved cysteine through the conserved F or W. A D gene is named only where the DNA matches it firmly. Clone sizes are given selectively: once, few, many, or a class where the clone is expanded.

TRBV4-1	TRBJ1-1	TRBD1	NA	TGCGCCAGCAGCCAGCAGGGGGCAGGGAACACTGAAGCTTTCTTT	CASSQQGAGNTEAFF
TRBV4-3	TRBJ1-1	TRBD1	NA	TGCGCCAGCAGCCAAGAAAGACAGGGGGCGAGGGAAGCTTTCTTT	CASSQERQGAREAFF
TRBV7-2	TRBJ2-7	NA	NA	TGTGCCAGCAGCCGGGACTCGAGCTCCTACGAGCAGTACTTC	CASSRDSSSYEQYF
TRBV7-8	TRBJ2-3	NA	few	TGTGCCAGCAGCGGTACTAGGAGATCAGATACGCAGTATTTT	CASSGTRRSDTQYF
TRBV5-1	TRBJ1-1	NA	NA	TGCGCCAGCAGCTTGGCCGGTACAGGGACTGAAGCTTTCTTT	CASSLAGTGTEAFF
TRBV6-5	TRBJ1-6	TRBD1	NA	TGTGCCAGCACCCTAAGGGGGACAGATAATTCACCCCTCCACTTT	CASTLRGTDNSPLHF
TRBV7-6	TRBJ2-7	TRBD1	NA	TGTGCCAGCAGCGTACAGGGGTCCGAGCAGTACTTC	CASSVQGSEQYF
TRBV9	TRBJ2-3	TRBD2	NA	TGTGCCAGCAGCACTCGGACTAGCGGCACCACAGATACGCAGTATTTT	CASSTRTSGTTDTQYF
TRBV7-2	TRBJ2-2	TRBD1	NA	TGTGCCAGCAGCCGGGACGGGACAGGGTTGGCCGGGGAGCTGTTTTTT	CASSRDGTGLAGELFF
TRBV29-1	TRBJ1-1	NA	NA	TGCAGCGTTGGGGCTGATTCGGGGACTGAAGCTTTCTTT	CSVGADSGTEAFF
TRBV4-2	TRBJ2-7	TRBD2	NA	TGTGCCAGCAGCCAAGGGCCAGCGGGGGGGCCGCACTGCGAGCAGTACTTC	CASSQGPAGGPHCEQYF
TRBV30	TRBJ2-5	TRBD1	NA	TGTGCCTGGAGTGTATTTGGCAGGGGGCAAGAGACCCAGTACTTC	CAWSVFGRGQETQYF
TRBV9	TRBJ2-7	NA	few	TGTGCCAGCAGCGAGCGGGTATATGGCGAGCAGTACTTC	CASSERVYGEQYF
TRBV12-5	TRBJ1-5	NA	NA	TGTGCTAGTGGTTTGGTACCAAGGTGGTCAGGCCTTAGCAATCAGCCCCAGCATTTT	CASGLVPRWSGLSNQPQHF
TRBV9	TRBJ1-2	NA	NA	TGTGCCAGCAGCGTGCAGGGGAAATATGGCTACACCTTC	CASSVQGKYGYTF
TRBV5-1	TRBJ2-3	NA	NA	TGCGCCAGCAGCTTGAGAGGGATCTCCACAGATACGCAGTATTTT	CASSLRGISTDTQYF